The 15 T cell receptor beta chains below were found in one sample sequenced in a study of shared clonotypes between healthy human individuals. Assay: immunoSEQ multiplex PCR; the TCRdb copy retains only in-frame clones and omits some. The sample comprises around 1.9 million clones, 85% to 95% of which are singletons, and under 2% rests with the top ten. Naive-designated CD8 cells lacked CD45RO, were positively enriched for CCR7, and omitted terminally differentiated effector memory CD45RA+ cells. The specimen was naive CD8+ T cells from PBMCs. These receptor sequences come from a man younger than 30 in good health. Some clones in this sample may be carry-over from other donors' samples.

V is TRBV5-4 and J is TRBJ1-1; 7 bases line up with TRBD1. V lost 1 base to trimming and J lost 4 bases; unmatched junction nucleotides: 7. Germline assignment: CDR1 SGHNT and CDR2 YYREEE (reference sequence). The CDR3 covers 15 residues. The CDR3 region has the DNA TGTGCCAGCAGCTTGTGGGGACAGCTTACCACTGAAGCTTTCTTT. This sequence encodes CASSLWGQLTTEAFF.

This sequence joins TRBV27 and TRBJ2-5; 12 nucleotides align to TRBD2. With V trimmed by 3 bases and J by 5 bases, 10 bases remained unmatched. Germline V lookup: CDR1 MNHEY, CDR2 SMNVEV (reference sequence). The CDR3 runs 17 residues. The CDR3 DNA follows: TGTGCCAGCAGTTTCCTCAACCTAGCGGGAGGGCCCGAGACCCAGTACTTC. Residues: CASSFLNLAGGPETQYF.

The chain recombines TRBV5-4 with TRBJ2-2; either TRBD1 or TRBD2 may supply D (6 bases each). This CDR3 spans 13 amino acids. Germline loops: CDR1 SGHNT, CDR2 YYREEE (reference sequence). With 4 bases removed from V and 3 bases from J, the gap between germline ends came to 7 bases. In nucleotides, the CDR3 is TGTGCCAGCAGCAGGGGGGACACCGGGGAGCTGTTTTTT. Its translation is CASSRGDTGELFF.

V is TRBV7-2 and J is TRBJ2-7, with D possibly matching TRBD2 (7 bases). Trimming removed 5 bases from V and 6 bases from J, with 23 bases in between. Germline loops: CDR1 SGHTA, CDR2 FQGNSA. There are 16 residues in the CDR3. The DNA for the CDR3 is TGTGCCAGCAGCCTAGGGGGGGTGGGCGGTCCTACCGAGCAGTACTTC. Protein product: CASSLGGVGGPTEQYF. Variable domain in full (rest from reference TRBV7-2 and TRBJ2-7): GAGVSQSPSNKVTEKGKDVELRCDPISGHTALYWYRQSLGQGLEFLIYFQGNSAPDKSGLPSDRFSAERTGGSVSTLTIQRTQQEDSAVYLCASSLGGVGGPTEQYFGPGTRLTVT.

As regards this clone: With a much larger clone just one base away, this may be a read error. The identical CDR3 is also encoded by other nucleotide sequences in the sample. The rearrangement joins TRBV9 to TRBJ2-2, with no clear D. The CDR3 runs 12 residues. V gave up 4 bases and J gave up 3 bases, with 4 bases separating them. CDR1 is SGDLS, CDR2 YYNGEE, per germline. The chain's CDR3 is CASSPDTGELFF. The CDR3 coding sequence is TGTGCCAGCAGCCCGGACACCGGGGAGCTGTTTTTT.

The chain's CDR3 is CASSPEGSNYGYTF. The CDR3 coding sequence is TGTGCCAGCAGCCCCGAGGGCAGTAACTATGGCTACACCTTC. This sequence joins TRBV7-9 and TRBJ1-2; D is undetermined. Germline CDR1 SEHNR, CDR2 FQNEAQ (reference sequence). This CDR3 spans 14 amino acids. Trimming pared 5 bases from V and 1 base from J, leaving 11 bases between. Based on the CDR3 plus reference TRBV7-9 and TRBJ1-2, the full variable domain is DTGVSQNPRHKITKRGQNVTFRCDPISEHNRLYWYRQTLGQGPEFLTYFQNEAQLEKSRLLSDRFSAERPKGSFSTLEIQRTEQGDSAMYLCASSPEGSNYGYTFGSGTRLTVV.

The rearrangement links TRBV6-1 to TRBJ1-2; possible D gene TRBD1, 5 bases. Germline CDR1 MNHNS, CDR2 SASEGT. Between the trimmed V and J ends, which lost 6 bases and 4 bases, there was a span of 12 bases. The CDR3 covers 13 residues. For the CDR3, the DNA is TGTGCCAGCAGAGCCACAGGTACCTATGGCTACACCTTC. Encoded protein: CASRATGTYGYTF.

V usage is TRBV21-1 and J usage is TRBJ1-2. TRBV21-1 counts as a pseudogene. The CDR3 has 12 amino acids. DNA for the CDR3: TGTGCCAGCAGCAACCCGATGGGTGGCTACACCTTC. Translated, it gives CASSNPMGGYTF.

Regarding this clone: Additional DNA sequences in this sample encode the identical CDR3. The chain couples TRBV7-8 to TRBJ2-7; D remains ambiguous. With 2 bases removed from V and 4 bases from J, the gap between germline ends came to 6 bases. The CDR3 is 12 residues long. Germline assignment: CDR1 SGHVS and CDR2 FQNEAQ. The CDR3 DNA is TGTGCCAGCAGCTTATTGGGTTACGAGCAGTACTTC. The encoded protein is CASSLLGYEQYF.

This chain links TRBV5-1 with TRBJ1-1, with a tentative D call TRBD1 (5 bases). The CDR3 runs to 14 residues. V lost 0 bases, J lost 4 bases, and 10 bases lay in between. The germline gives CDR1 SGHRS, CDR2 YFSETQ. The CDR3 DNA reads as TGCGCCAGCAGCTTGGGGTTAAGGGGCACTGAAGCTTTCTTT. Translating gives CASSLGLRGTEAFF.

In DNA form, the CDR3 reads TGTGCCAGCAGTGAAGCTCCCTTTCAAGCGTTAAATGAAAAACTGTTTTTT. It specifies CASSEAPFQALNEKLFF. The V call is TRBV6-1, the J call TRBJ1-4, with no clear D. V shed 0 bases and J shed 5 bases, with 16 bases lying between them. The CDR3 runs 17 residues. Germline values: CDR1 MNHNS, CDR2 SASEGT.

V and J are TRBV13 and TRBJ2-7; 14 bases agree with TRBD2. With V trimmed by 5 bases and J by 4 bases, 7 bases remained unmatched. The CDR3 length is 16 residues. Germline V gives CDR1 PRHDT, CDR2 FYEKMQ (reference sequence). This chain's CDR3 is CASSERTSGRTYEQYF. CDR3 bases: TGTGCCAGCAGCGAAAGGACTAGCGGGAGGACATACGAGCAGTACTTC.

The CDR3 coding sequence is TGTGCCAGCTCCTTGGGGGGACACATCTTTAATCAGCCCCAGCATTTT. Translating it yields CASSLGGHIFNQPQHF. The chain couples TRBV5-6 to TRBJ1-5; TRBD1 might be the D (6 bases). Trimming pared 7 bases from V and 4 bases from J, leaving 21 bases between. The CDR3 is made up of 16 amino acids. The germline V gene has CDR1 SGHDT and CDR2 YYEEEE. The whole variable domain, remainder taken from reference TRBV5-6 and TRBJ1-5, is DAGVTQSPTHLIKTRGQQVTLRCSPKSGHDTVSWYQQALGQGPQFIFQYYEEEERQRGNFPDRFSGHQFPNYSSELNVNALLLGDSALYLCASSLGGHIFNQPQHFGDGTRLSIL.

CDR3 in DNA: TGCGCCAGCAGCCAAATTACAGGGGCCAACACTGAAGCTTTCTTT. This sequence encodes CASSQITGANTEAFF. The chain carries TRBV4-1 and TRBJ1-1, with 7 nucleotides matching TRBD1. The CDR3 is 15 amino acids. V gave up 2 bases and J gave up 2 bases; unmatched junction bases: 5. The V gene's germline CDR1 is MGHRA and CDR2 YSYEKL.

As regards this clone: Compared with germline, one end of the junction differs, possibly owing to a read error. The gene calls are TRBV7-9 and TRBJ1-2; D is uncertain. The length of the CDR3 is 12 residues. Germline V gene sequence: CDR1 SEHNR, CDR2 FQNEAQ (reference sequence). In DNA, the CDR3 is TGTGCCAGCAGCTTATCTTCAGCGTCCGTCACATTC. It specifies CASSLSSASVTF.